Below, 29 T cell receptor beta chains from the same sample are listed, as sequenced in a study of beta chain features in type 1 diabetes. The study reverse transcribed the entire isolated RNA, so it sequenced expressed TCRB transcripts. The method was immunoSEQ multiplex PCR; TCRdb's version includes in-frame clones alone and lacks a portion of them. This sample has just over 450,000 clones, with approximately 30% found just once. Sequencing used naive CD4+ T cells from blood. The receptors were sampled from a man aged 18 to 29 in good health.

CDR3 nucleotide sequence: TGTGCCAGCAGTCCCTCGGAGGGAGGGGGAATGGATGAGCAGTTCTTC. Its protein is CASSPSEGGGMDEQFF. The V gene is TRBV27, the J gene TRBJ2-1; D may be TRBD2 (7 bases). The V and J ends lost 5 bases and 8 bases respectively, with 22 bases between them. The CDR3 runs to 16 residues. Germline CDR1 MNHEY, CDR2 SMNVEV (reference sequence).

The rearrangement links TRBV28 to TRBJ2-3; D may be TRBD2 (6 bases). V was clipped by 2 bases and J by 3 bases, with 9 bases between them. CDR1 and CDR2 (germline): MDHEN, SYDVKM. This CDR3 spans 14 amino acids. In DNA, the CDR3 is TGTGCCAGCAGTTTAGCCCGGGAGACAGATACGCAGTATTTT. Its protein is CASSLARETDTQYF.

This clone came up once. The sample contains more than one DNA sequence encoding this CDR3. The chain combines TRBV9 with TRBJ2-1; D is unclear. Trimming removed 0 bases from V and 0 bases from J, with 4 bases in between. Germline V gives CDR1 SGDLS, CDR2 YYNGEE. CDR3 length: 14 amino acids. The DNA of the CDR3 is TGTGCCAGCAGCGTAGCTAGCTCCTACAATGAGCAGTTCTTC. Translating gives CASSVASSYNEQFF.

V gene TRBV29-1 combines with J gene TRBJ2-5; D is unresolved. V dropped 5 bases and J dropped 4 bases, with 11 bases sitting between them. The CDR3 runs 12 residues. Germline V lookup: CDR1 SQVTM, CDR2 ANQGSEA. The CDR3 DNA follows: TGCAGCGTTACTAATTCGGTAGAGACCCAGTACTTC. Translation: CSVTNSVETQYF.

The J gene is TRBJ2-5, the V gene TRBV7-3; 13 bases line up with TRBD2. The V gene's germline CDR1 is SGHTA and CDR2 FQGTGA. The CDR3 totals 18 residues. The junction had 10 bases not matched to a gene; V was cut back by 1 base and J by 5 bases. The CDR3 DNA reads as TGTGCCAGCAGCTTAAAGCCGGGACTAGCGGGAAGGGACGAGACCCAGTACTTC. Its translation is CASSLKPGLAGRDETQYF.

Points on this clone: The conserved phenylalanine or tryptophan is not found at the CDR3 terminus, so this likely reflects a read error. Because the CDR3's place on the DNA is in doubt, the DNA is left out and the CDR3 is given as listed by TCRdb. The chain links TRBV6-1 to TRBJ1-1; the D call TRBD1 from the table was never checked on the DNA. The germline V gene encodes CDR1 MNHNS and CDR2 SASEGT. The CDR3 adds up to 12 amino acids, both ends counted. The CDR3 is CASSEGFGGHEM.

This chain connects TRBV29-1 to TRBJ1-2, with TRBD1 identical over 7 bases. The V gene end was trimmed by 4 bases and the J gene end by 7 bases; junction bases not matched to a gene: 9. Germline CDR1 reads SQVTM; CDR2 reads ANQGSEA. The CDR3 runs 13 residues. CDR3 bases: TGCAGCGTTGCCTCCGGGACAGTTTTTGGCTACACCTTC. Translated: CSVASGTVFGYTF.

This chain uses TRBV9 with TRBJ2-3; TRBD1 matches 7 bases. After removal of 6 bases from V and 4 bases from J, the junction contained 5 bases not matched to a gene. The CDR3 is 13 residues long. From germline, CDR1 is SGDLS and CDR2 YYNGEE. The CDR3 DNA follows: TGTGCCAGCACCACAGGGGCGGCAGATACGCAGTATTTT. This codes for CASTTGAADTQYF.

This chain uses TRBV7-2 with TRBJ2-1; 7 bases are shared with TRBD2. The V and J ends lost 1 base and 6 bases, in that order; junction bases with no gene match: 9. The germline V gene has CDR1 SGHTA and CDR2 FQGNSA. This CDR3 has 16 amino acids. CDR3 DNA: TGTGCCAGCAGCTTAGATAGTGGGAGGGCCGGCAATGAGCAGTTCTTC. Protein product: CASSLDSGRAGNEQFF.

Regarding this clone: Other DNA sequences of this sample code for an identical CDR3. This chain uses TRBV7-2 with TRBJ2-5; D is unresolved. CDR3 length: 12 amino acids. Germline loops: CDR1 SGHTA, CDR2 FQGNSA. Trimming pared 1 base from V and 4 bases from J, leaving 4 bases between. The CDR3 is CASSLVVETQYF. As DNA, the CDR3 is TGTGCCAGCAGCTTAGTCGTAGAGACCCAGTACTTC.

Here the CDR3 reads CASSQGWTGESYNEQFF. The CDR3 bases are TGCGCCAGCAGCCAAGGGTGGACGGGAGAATCCTACAATGAGCAGTTCTTC. The V call is TRBV4-1, the J call TRBJ2-1; maybe TRBD2 (6 bases). The V end lost 1 base, the J end lost 1 base, and 14 bases lay between the germline ends. The CDR3 extends over 17 amino acids. From germline, CDR1 is MGHRA and CDR2 YSYEKL.

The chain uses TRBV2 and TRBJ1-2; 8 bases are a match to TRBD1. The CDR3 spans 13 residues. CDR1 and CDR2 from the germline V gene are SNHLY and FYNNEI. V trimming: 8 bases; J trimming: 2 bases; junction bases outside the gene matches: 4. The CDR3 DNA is TGTGCCAGCGAGGACAGGGCCAACTATGGCTACACCTTC. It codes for CASEDRANYGYTF. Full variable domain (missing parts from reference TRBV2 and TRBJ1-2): EPEVTQTPSHQVTQMGQEVILRCVPISNHLYFYWYRQILGQKVEFLVSFYNNEISEKSEIFDDQFSVERPDGSNFTLKIRSTKLEDSAMYFCASEDRANYGYTFGSGTRLTVV.

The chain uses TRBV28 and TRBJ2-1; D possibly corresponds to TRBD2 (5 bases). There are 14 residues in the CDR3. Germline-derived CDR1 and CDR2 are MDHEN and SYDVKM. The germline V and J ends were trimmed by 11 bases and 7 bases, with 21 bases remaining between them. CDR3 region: CASCGLFFGNEQFF. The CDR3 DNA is TGTGCCTCCTGCGGGCTATTCTTTGGAAATGAGCAGTTCTTC. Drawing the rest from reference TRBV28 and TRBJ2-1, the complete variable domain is DVKVTQSSRYLVKRTGEKVFLECVQDMDHENMFWYRQDPGLGLRLIYFSYDVKMKEKGDIPEGYSVSREKKERFSLILESASTNQTSMYLCASCGLFFGNEQFFGPGTRLTVL.

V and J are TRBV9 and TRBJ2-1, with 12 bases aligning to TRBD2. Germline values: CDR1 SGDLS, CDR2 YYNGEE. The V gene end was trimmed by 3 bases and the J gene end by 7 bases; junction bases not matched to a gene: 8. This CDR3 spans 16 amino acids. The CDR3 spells CASSAYRTSGVNEQFF. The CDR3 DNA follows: TGTGCCAGCAGCGCTTACCGGACTAGCGGGGTAAATGAGCAGTTCTTC.

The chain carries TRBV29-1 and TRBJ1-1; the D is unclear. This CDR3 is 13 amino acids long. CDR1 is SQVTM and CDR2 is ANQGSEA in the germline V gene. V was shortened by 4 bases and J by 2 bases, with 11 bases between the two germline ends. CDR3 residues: CSVGETPNTEAFF. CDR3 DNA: TGCAGCGTTGGAGAGACACCCAACACTGAAGCTTTCTTT.

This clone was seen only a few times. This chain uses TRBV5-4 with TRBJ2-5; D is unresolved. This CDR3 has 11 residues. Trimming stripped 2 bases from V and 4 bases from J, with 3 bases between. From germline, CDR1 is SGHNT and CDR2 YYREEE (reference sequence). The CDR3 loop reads CASSFGETQYF. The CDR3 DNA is TGTGCCAGCAGCTTCGGAGAGACCCAGTACTTC.

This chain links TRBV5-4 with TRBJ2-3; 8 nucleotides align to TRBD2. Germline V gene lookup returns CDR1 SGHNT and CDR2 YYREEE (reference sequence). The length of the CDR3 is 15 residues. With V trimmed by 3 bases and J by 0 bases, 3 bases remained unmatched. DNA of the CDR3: TGTGCCAGCAGCTATAGCGGGGCAAGCACAGATACGCAGTATTTT. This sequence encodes CASSYSGASTDTQYF.

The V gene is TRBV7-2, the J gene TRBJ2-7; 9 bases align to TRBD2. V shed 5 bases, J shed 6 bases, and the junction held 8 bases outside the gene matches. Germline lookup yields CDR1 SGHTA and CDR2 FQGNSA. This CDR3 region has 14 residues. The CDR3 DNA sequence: TGTGCCAGCAGCCGAGCTAGCGGGACTTCCGAGCAGTACTTC. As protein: CASSRASGTSEQYF.

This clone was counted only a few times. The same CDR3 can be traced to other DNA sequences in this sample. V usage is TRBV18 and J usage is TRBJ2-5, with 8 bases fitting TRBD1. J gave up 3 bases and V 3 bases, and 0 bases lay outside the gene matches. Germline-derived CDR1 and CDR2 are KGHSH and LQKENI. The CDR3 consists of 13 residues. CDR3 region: CASSPDREETQYF. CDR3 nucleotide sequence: TGTGCCAGCTCACCGGACAGGGAAGAGACCCAGTACTTC.

The DNA of the CDR3 is TGTGCCAGCAGCATCAGCGGAGGCTCCTACGAGCAGTACTTC. Encoded protein: CASSISGGSYEQYF. The chain uses TRBV9 and TRBJ2-7, with a tentative D call TRBD2 (5 bases). Trimming shortened V by 4 bases and J by 0 bases, and 11 bases separated the two germline ends. Germline V gives CDR1 SGDLS, CDR2 YYNGEE. CDR3 size: 14 residues.

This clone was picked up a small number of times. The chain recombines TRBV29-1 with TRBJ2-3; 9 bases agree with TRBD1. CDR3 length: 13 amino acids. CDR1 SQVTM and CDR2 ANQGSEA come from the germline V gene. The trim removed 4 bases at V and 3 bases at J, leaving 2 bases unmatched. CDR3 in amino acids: CSVATGGTDTQYF. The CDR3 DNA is TGCAGCGTTGCGACAGGGGGGACAGATACGCAGTATTTT.

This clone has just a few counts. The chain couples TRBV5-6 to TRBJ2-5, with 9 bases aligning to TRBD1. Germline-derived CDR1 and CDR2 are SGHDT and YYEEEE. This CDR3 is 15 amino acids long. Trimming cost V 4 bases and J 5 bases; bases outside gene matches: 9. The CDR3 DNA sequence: TGTGCCAGCAGCCCCGGGACAGGGAGACAGGAGACCCAGTACTTC. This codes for CASSPGTGRQETQYF.

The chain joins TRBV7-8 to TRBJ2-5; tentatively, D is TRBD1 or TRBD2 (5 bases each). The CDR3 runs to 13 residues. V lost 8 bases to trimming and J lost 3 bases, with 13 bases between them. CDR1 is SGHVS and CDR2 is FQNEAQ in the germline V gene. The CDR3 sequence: CASSQGAKETQYF. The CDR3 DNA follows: TGTGCCAGCTCGCAGGGAGCCAAAGAGACCCAGTACTTC.

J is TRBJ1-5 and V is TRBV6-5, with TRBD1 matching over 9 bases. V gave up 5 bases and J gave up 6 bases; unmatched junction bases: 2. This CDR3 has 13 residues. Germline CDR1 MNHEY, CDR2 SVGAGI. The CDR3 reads CASSQDRGQPQHF. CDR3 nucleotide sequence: TGTGCCAGCAGTCAGGACAGGGGTCAGCCCCAGCATTTT.

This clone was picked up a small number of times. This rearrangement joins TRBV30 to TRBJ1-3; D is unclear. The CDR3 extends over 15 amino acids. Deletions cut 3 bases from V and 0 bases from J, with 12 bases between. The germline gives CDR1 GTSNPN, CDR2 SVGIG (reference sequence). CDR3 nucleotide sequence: TGTGCCTGGAGCCCTTTATCCTACTCTGGAAACACCATATATTTT. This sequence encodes CAWSPLSYSGNTIYF.

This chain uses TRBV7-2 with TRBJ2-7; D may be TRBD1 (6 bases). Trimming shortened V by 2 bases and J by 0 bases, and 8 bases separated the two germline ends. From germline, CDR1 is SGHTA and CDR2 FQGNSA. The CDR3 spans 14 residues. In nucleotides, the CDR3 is TGTGCCAGCAGCTTACAGGGGAGCTCCTACGAGCAGTACTTC. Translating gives CASSLQGSSYEQYF.

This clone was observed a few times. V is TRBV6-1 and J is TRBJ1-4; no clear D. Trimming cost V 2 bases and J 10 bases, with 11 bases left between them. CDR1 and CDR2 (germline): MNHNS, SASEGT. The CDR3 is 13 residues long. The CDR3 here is CASSEYLGLKLFF. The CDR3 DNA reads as TGTGCCAGCAGTGAATATTTGGGGTTAAAACTGTTTTTT.

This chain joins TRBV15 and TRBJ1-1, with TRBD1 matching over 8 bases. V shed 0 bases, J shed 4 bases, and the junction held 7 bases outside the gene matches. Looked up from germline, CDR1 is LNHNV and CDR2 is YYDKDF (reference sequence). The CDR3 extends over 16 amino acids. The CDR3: CATSRDLGQGGTEAFF. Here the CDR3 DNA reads TGTGCCACCAGCAGAGACCTCGGACAGGGCGGCACTGAAGCTTTCTTT.

For the CDR3, the DNA is TGTGCCAGCAGACTAAACGGCCCCTACAATGAGCAGTTCTTC. Protein sequence: CASRLNGPYNEQFF. J is TRBJ2-1 and V is TRBV14; D call uncertain. Per the germline V gene, CDR1 is SGHDN and CDR2 is FVKESK. The CDR3 has 14 residues. Between the trimmed V and J ends, which lost 6 bases and 2 bases, there was a span of 11 bases.